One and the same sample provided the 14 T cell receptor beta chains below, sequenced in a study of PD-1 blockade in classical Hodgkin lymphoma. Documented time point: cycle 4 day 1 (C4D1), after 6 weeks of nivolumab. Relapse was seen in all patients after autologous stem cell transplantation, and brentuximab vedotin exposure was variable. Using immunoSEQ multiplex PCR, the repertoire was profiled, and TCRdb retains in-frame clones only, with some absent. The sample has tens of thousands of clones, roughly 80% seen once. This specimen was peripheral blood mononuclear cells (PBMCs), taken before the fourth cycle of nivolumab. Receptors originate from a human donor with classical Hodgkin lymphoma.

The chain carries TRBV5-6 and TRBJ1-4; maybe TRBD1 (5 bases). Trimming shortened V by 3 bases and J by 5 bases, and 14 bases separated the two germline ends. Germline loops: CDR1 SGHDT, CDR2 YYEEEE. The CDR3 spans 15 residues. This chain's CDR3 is CASSSPGTGNEKLFF. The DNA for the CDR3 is TGTGCCAGCAGCTCCCCCGGGACTGGCAATGAAAAACTGTTTTTT.

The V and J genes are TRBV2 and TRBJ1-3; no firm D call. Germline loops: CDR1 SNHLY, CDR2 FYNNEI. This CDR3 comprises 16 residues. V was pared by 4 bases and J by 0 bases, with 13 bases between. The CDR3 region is CASSGSVRLSGNTIYF. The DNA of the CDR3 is TGTGCCAGCAGTGGTTCGGTCAGGCTCTCTGGAAACACCATATATTTT.

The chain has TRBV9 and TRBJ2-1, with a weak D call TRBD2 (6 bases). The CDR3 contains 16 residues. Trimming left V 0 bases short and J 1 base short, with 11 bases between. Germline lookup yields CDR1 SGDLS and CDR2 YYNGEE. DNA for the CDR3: TGTGCCAGCAGCGTAGGGGGGGTCTTATCCTACAATGAGCAGTTCTTC. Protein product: CASSVGGVLSYNEQFF.

The CDR3: CASSEAPLAGSRKLFF. DNA for the CDR3: TGTGCCAGCAGTGAAGCGCCGTTGGCAGGGAGCCGAAAACTGTTTTTT. J is TRBJ1-4 and V is TRBV2; TRBD1 is a possible D gene (5 bases). Trimming shortened V by 0 bases and J by 10 bases, and 18 bases separated the two germline ends. This CDR3 has 16 residues. Germline CDR1 reads SNHLY; CDR2 reads FYNNEI.

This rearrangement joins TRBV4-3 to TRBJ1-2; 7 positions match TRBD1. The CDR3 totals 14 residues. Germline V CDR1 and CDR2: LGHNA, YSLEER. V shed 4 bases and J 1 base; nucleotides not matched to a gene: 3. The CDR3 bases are TGCGCCAGCAGCCGGGGACAGCATAACTATGGCTACACCTTC. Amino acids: CASSRGQHNYGYTF.

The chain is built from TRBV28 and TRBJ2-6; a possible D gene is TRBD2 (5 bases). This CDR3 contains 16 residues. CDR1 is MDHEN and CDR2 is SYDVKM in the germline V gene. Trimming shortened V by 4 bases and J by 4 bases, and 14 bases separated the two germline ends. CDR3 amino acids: CASSSIRPGGANVLTF. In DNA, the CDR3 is TGTGCCAGCAGTTCAATTCGCCCGGGAGGGGCCAACGTCCTGACTTTC.

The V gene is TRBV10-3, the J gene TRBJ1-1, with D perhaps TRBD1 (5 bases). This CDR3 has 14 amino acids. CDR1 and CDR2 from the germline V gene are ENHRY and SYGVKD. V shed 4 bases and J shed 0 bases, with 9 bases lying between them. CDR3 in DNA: TGTGCCATCAGTGGCGACAGATTGAACACTGAAGCTTTCTTT. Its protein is CAISGDRLNTEAFF.

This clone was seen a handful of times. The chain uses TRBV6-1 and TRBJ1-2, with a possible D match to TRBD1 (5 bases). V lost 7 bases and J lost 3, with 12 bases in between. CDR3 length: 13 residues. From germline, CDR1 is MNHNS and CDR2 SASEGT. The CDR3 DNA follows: TGTGCCAGCATACAGGAAAGATACTATGGCTACACCTTC. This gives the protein CASIQERYYGYTF.

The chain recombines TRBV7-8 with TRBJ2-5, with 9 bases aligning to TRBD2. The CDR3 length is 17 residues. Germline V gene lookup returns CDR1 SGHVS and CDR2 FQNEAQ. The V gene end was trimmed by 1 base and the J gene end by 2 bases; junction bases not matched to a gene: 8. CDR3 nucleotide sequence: TGTGCCAGCAGCTTAGTCGGAAGTAGCGGGAGACAAGAGACCCAGTACTTC. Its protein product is CASSLVGSSGRQETQYF.

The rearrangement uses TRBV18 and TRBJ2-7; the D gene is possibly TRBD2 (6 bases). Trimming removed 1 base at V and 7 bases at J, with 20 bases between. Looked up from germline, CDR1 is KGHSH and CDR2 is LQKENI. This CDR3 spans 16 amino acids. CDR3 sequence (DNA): TGTGCCAGCTCACCACGGCCAGTTTCATCTCGGGGGGAGCAGTACTTC. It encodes CASSPRPVSSRGEQYF.

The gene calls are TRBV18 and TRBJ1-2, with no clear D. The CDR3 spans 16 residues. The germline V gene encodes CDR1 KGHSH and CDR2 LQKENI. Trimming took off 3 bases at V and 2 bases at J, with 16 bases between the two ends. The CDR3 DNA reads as TGTGCCAGCTCACCTCTGGGCAGGCGCGAGAACTATGGCTACACCTTC. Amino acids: CASSPLGRRENYGYTF.

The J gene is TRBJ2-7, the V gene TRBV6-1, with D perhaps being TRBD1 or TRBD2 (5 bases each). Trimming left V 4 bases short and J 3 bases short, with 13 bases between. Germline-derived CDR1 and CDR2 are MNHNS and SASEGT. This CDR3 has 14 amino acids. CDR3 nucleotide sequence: TGTGCCAGCAGTGCAGGGAACGCGGGCTACGAGCAGTACTTC. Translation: CASSAGNAGYEQYF.

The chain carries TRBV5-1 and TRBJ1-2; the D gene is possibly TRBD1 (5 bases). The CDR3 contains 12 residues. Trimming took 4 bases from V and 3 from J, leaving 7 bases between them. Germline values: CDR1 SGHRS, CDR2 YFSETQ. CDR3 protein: CASSARDYGYTF. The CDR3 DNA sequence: TGCGCCAGCAGCGCCAGGGACTATGGCTACACCTTC. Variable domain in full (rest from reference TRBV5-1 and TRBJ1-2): KAGVTQTPRYLIKTRGQQVTLSCSPISGHRSVSWYQQTPGQGLQFLFEYFSETQRNKGNFPGRFSGRQFSNSRSEMNVSTLELGDSALYLCASSARDYGYTFGSGTRLTVV.

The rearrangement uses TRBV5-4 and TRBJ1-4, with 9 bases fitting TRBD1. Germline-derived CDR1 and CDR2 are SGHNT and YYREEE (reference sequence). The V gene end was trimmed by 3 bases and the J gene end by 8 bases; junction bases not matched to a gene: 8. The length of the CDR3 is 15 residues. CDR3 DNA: TGTGCCAGCAGCTCAAACAGGGGGCAAGGCGAAAAACTGTTTTTT. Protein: CASSSNRGQGEKLFF. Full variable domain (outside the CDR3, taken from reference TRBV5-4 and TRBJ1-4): ETGVTQSPTHLIKTRGQQVTLRCSSQSGHNTVSWYQQALGQGPQFIFQYYREEENGRGNFPPRFSGLQFPNYSSELNVNALELDDSALYLCASSSNRGQGEKLFFGSGTQLSVL.